These 25 T cell receptor beta chains were all obtained from the same sample, sequenced in a study of cytomegalovirus exposure and HLA in healthy donors. PCR involved 60 Vbeta and 13 Jbeta primers. Sequenced by immunoSEQ multiplex PCR; TCRdb stores in-frame clones only, minus some. Here the sample spans about 96,000 clones, approximately 74% being singletons. Sequenced material: PBMCs. These receptors came from a female donor in good health and CMV-seropositive.

This clone was seen a single time. The gene calls are TRBV5-4 and TRBJ2-7, with TRBD2 matching over 7 bases. There are 12 residues in the CDR3. Germline assignment: CDR1 SGHNT and CDR2 YYREEE (reference sequence). The trim removed 4 bases at V and 6 bases at J, leaving 4 bases unmatched. CDR3 in amino acids: CASSLRTSEQYF. CDR3 coding DNA: TGTGCCAGCAGCCTACGGACTAGCGAGCAGTACTTC.

The chain is built from TRBV5-1 and TRBJ2-2; TRBD2 agrees at 14 bases. Per the germline V gene, CDR1 is SGHRS and CDR2 is YFSETQ. The length of the CDR3 is 17 residues. Trimming cost V 4 bases and J 5 bases; bases outside gene matches: 7. CDR3 DNA: TGCGCCAGCAGCAAACCGGGACTAGCGGGAGTTACCGGGGAGCTGTTTTTT. This codes for CASSKPGLAGVTGELFF.

In this sample, this clone turned up a few times. The gene calls are TRBV28 and TRBJ1-5, with a possible D match to TRBD1 (6 bases). V dropped 6 bases and J dropped 13 bases, with 10 bases sitting between them. The CDR3 loop spans 10 amino acids. The germline V gene encodes CDR1 MDHEN and CDR2 SYDVKM. In DNA, the CDR3 is TGTGCCAGCAGCGGACAGAAACAGCATTTT. Protein sequence: CASSGQKQHF.

The rearrangement links TRBV5-4 to TRBJ1-2; 7 nucleotides align to TRBD1. CDR3 length equals 15 residues. V was clipped by 3 bases and J by 7 bases; unmatched bases: 12. Germline V gene sequence: CDR1 SGHNT, CDR2 YYREEE (reference sequence). The CDR3 loop reads CASSYRQGVSSGYTF. CDR3 bases: TGTGCCAGCAGCTACCGACAGGGAGTCTCCTCTGGCTACACCTTC.

This clone was seen more than once but under ten times. The chain is built from TRBV6-4 and TRBJ2-3; TRBD2 aligns across 10 bases. The ends lost 3 bases at V and 4 bases at J; junction bases unmatched: 7. This CDR3 comprises 16 residues. Germline V gene sequence: CDR1 MRHNA, CDR2 SNTAGT. The CDR3 sequence: CASSELAGASADTQYF. In DNA form, the CDR3 reads TGTGCCAGCAGTGAGCTAGCGGGAGCCTCGGCAGATACGCAGTATTTT.

Only one count was recorded for this clone. In DNA, the CDR3 is TGTGCCAGCAGCGCCGGGAGCAATGAGCAGTTCTTC. Encoded protein: CASSAGSNEQFF. The V gene is TRBV11-2, the J gene TRBJ2-1; D possibly corresponds to TRBD2 (6 bases). Germline V gene lookup returns CDR1 SGHAT and CDR2 FQNNGV. The CDR3 length is 12 residues. Trimming shortened V by 5 bases and J by 6 bases, and 8 bases separated the two germline ends.

This rearrangement joins TRBV7-2 to TRBJ1-5, with D unclear. This CDR3 is built from 15 residues. Trimming left V 5 bases short and J 5 bases short, with 16 bases between. The germline V gene encodes CDR1 SGHTA and CDR2 FQGNSA. CDR3 residues: CASSPRTGWDQPQHF. The CDR3 nucleotides read TGTGCCAGCAGCCCAAGGACGGGGTGGGATCAGCCCCAGCATTTT.

V usage is TRBV14 and J usage is TRBJ2-7; TRBD1 matches at 11 bases. V lost 8 bases and J lost 4; bases outside the gene matches: 13. CDR3 size: 16 residues. Germline assignment: CDR1 SGHDN and CDR2 FVKESK. CDR3 nucleotides: TGTGCCAGCGGACAGGGGGCGGCGGAGGGGGTATACGAGCAGTACTTC. Its protein product is CASGQGAAEGVYEQYF.

The sample holds a few counts of this clone. This chain connects TRBV4-1 to TRBJ1-5, with a weak D call TRBD1 (6 bases). The germline CDR1 and CDR2 sequences are MGHRA and YSYEKL. V lost 0 bases, J lost 1 base, and 10 bases lay in between. This CDR3 spans 16 amino acids. Written as DNA, the CDR3 is TGCGCCAGCAGCCAAGAAGGGGGAACCAGCAATCAGCCCCAGCATTTT. It translates to CASSQEGGTSNQPQHF.

The chain joins TRBV28 to TRBJ1-2; D is possibly TRBD1 (6 bases). V was clipped by 10 bases and J by 3 bases, with 12 bases between them. The CDR3 has 12 residues. Per germline, CDR1 MDHEN and CDR2 SYDVKM. The CDR3 is CANRNRDYGYTF. CDR3 bases: TGTGCCAATCGGAACAGGGACTATGGCTACACCTTC.

This chain connects TRBV9 to TRBJ1-1; D may be TRBD1 (6 bases). V lost 4 bases, J lost 0 bases, and 19 bases lay in between. Germline V gene sequence: CDR1 SGDLS, CDR2 YYNGEE. This CDR3 is built from 17 residues. CDR3 amino acids: CASSSTGRGSMNTEAFF. As DNA, the CDR3 is TGTGCCAGCAGCTCGACGGGCAGGGGCTCCATGAACACTGAAGCTTTCTTT. Filled out from reference TRBV9 and TRBJ1-1, the complete variable domain reads DSGVTQTPKHLITATGQRVTLRCSPRSGDLSVYWYQQSLDQGLQFLIQYYNGEERAKGNILERFSAQQFPDLHSELNLSSLELGDSALYFCASSSTGRGSMNTEAFFGQGTRLTVV.

This chain's CDR3 is CASSSSRLGETQYF. CDR3 DNA: TGTGCCAGCAGCTCCTCTCGACTGGGAGAGACCCAGTACTTC. The chain combines TRBV7-2 with TRBJ2-5, with D unresolved. Germline-derived CDR1 and CDR2 are SGHTA and FQGNSA. Trimming removed 4 bases from V and 4 bases from J, with 13 bases in between. The CDR3 loop spans 14 amino acids.

This clone was seen a single time. The gene calls are TRBV25-1 and TRBJ1-2; 12 nucleotides match TRBD1. V lost 7 bases to trimming and J lost 2 bases; unmatched junction nucleotides: 5. Germline V gene data show CDR1 as MGHDK and CDR2 as SYGVNS. The CDR3 covers 15 residues. CDR3 coding DNA: TGTGCCAGCACTGGGACAGGGGGCGCCAACTATGGCTACACCTTC. Its protein is CASTGTGGANYGYTF.

In nucleotides, the CDR3 is TGTGCCAGCAGGCTTAGGGGGGGGAACACTGAAGCTTTCTTT. It encodes CASRLRGGNTEAFF. This chain links TRBV19 with TRBJ1-1, with D possibly being TRBD1 (6 bases). Germline CDR1 and CDR2: LNHDA and SQIVND (reference sequence). The CDR3 totals 14 residues. Trimming stripped 9 bases from V and 1 base from J, with 15 bases between.

This clone was detected a few times. V is TRBV4-3 and J is TRBJ2-3, with TRBD1 matching over 9 bases. J lost 3 bases, V lost 0 bases, and 4 bases had no gene match. Germline V gene lookup returns CDR1 LGHNA and CDR2 YSLEER. The CDR3 consists of 16 residues. CDR3 in DNA: TGCGCCAGCAGCCAAGAGGACAGGGGTGGAACAGATACGCAGTATTTT. Amino acids: CASSQEDRGGTDTQYF.

This chain joins TRBV18 and TRBJ1-5; D possibly corresponds to TRBD1 (6 bases). CDR3 length: 14 residues. V lost 6 bases and J 5 bases, leaving 14 bases between the germline ends. Germline loops: CDR1 KGHSH, CDR2 LQKENI. The CDR3 DNA is TGTGCCAGCTCGGCAGGGGCAACCGATCAGCCCCAGCATTTT. This gives the protein CASSAGATDQPQHF.

This chain joins TRBV6-4 and TRBJ1-2; D is uncertain. The CDR3 sequence is 13 residues long. Between the trimmed V and J ends, which lost 1 base and 4 bases, there was a span of 7 bases. CDR1 and CDR2 from the germline V gene are MRHNA and SNTAGT. The DNA of the CDR3 is TGTGCCAGCAGTGACTGGGCTCCCTATGGCTACACCTTC. It is translated as CASSDWAPYGYTF.

This chain links TRBV7-2 with TRBJ1-6, with TRBD1 as a possible D gene (6 bases). Trimming took off 4 bases at V and 7 bases at J, with 17 bases between the two ends. CDR1 and CDR2 (germline): SGHTA, FQGNSA. The CDR3 is 16 amino acids. CDR3 nucleotides: TGTGCCAGCAGCTCCCTCGGGGGGGCGAACAATTCACCCCTCCACTTT. Translation gives CASSSLGGANNSPLHF.

V is TRBV19 and J is TRBJ1-1; TRBD1 aligns across 7 bases. V was pared by 7 bases and J by 0 bases, with 5 bases of the junction left unmatched. In germline, CDR1 is LNHDA, CDR2 SQIVND (reference sequence). The length of the CDR3 is 14 residues. The chain's CDR3 is CASTADRLNTEAFF. For the CDR3, the DNA is TGTGCCAGTACCGCGGACAGGTTGAACACTGAAGCTTTCTTT.

This sequence joins TRBV29-1 and TRBJ1-1; 8 bases line up with TRBD1. From germline, CDR1 is SQVTM and CDR2 ANQGSEA. The V gene end was trimmed by 7 bases and the J gene end by 5 bases; junction bases not matched to a gene: 15. The CDR3 contains 15 residues. The CDR3: CSEWDRSRGGTEAFF. The CDR3 nucleotides are TGCAGCGAATGGGACAGGAGCCGGGGCGGTACTGAAGCTTTCTTT.

The sample holds a few counts of this clone. The J gene is TRBJ2-7, the V gene TRBV7-2; TRBD1 agrees at 11 bases. Per germline, CDR1 SGHTA and CDR2 FQGNSA. J was trimmed by 11 bases and V by 4 bases; bases with no gene match: 13. This CDR3 spans 15 amino acids. The CDR3 spells CASSSDPDRGREKYF. CDR3 nucleotides: TGTGCCAGCAGCTCTGACCCGGACAGGGGGCGGGAGAAGTACTTC.

The V and J genes are TRBV30 and TRBJ2-2; 10 nucleotides match TRBD1. The ends lost 1 base at V and 5 bases at J; junction bases unmatched: 7. Germline CDR1 reads GTSNPN; CDR2 reads SVGIG (reference sequence). The length of the CDR3 is 16 residues. This chain's CDR3 is CAWSGPGTGETGELFF. For the CDR3, the DNA is TGTGCCTGGAGTGGCCCCGGGACAGGGGAGACCGGGGAGCTGTTTTTT.

This chain connects TRBV28 to TRBJ1-2; no definite D call. Germline CDR1 is MDHEN and CDR2 is SYDVKM. Trimming took off 2 bases at V and 4 bases at J, with 11 bases between the two ends. The CDR3 is made up of 14 amino acids. CDR3 protein: CASSLEWGVYGYTF. The CDR3 coding sequence is TGTGCCAGCAGTTTAGAGTGGGGAGTCTATGGCTACACCTTC.

The chain is built from TRBV6-6 and TRBJ1-5; 10 bases match TRBD1. The germline CDR1 and CDR2 sequences are MNHNY and SVGAGI (reference sequence). J was trimmed by 6 bases and V by 2 bases; bases with no gene match: 7. This CDR3 region has 16 residues. The CDR3 DNA sequence: TGTGCCAGCAGTTACCGGACAGGGGGATCGGGTCAGCCCCAGCATTTT. Its translation: CASSYRTGGSGQPQHF.

The gene calls are TRBV4-2 and TRBJ1-5, with D hard to call. The CDR3 is 16 amino acids. Per germline, CDR1 LGHNA and CDR2 YNFKEQ. V lost 0 bases and J 8 bases, leaving 17 bases between the germline ends. The CDR3 is CASSQDGDEGREPQHF. CDR3 nucleotide sequence: TGTGCCAGCAGCCAAGACGGTGACGAGGGAAGGGAGCCCCAGCATTTT.